This TCR beta chain emerged from a study of tumor and adjacent non-tumor tissue in lung cancer. A note on this clonotype: A read error may be the cause here, since a much bigger clone is one base away.

The CDR3 is 18 amino acids. Per germline, CDR1 MNHNY and CDR2 SVGAGI (reference sequence). This sample's RNA came from whole unsorted tissue. More than 3 cm separated this lung sample from the edge of the tumor. A modified ARM-PCR protocol with three rounds of nested PCR amplified TCRbeta. TCRdb recomputed calls from the multiplex PCR reads with MiXCR, one row per CDR3 protein. The sample holds around 75,000 distinct CDR3 sequences, 65% to 75% seen once. The chain joins TRBV6-6 to TRBJ2-7; TRBD1 aligns across 8 bases. Specimen: distant non-tumor lung tissue. The receptor's source is a woman in her forties or fifties with non-small cell lung cancer. This CDR3 is CTSSYSAGQGATRCEQYF. CDR3 coding DNA: TGTACCAGCAGTTACTCGGCGGGGCAGGGGGCCACTAGGTGCGAGCAGTACTTC.